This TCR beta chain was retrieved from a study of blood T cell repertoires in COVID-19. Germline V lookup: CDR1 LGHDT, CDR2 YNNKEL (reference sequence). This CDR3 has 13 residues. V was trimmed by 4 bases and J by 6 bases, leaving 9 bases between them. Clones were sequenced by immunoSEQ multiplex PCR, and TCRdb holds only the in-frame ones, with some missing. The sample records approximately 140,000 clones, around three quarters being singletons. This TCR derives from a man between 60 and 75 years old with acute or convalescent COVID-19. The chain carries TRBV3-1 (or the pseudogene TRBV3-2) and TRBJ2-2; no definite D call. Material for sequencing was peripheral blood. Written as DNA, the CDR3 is TGTGCCAGCAGCCCTAACTACGCCGGGGAGCTGTTTTTT. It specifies CASSPNYAGELFF.